Below are 29 T cell receptor beta chains sequenced from a single sample in a study of cytotoxic CD8 clonotypes in ibrutinib-treated CLL listed by TCRdb under 2021. Library generation was performed with the immunoSEQ multiplex PCR assay. Imported from immuneACCESS, the table was reduced by TCRdb to in-frame sequences with V and J called. These copies leave out some clones; in studies compared against another copy, an unresolved V gene accounts for under half, and the cause of the remainder is not known. The sample has approximately 15,000 clones on record, around 61% of them singletons. The ten top clones hold roughly an eighth of the sample. The sample here was PBMCs, taken before ibrutinib treatment. These receptors were collected from a human donor with chronic lymphocytic leukemia.

The chain couples TRBV6-1 to TRBJ1-2; D ambiguous. The V gene lost 0 bases and the J gene lost 4 bases, with 12 bases spanning the gap. Per germline, CDR1 MNHNS and CDR2 SASEGT. The CDR3 totals 15 residues. DNA for the CDR3: TGTGCCAGCAGTGAAGCTATTGAAGTCGGCTATGGCTACACCTTC. It is translated as CASSEAIEVGYGYTF.

This chain uses TRBV5-6 with TRBJ2-2; TRBD1 might be the D (5 bases). CDR3 length: 15 residues. V lost 5 bases and J lost 2, with 13 bases in between. Germline CDR1 SGHDT, CDR2 YYEEEE. CDR3 protein: CASSQTGFNTGELFF. The DNA of the CDR3 is TGTGCCAGCAGTCAAACAGGTTTCAACACCGGGGAGCTGTTTTTT.

The genes are TRBV18 and TRBJ1-1, with 8 bases identical to TRBD1. This CDR3 is 13 amino acids long. CDR1 and CDR2 (germline): KGHSH, LQKENI. The junction had 1 base not matched to a gene; V was cut back by 4 bases and J by 3 bases. The DNA of the CDR3 is TGTGCCAGCTCACAACAGGGGGACACTGAAGCTTTCTTT. Translated: CASSQQGDTEAFF.

V gene TRBV5-8 combines with J gene TRBJ2-7, with 9 bases lining up with TRBD2. The V and J ends lost 0 bases and 4 bases, in that order; junction bases with no gene match: 5. This CDR3 has 15 residues. Germline-derived CDR1 and CDR2 are SGHTS and YDEGEE. CDR3 sequence: CASSLAASGVYEQYV. The CDR3 nucleotides read TGTGCCAGCAGCTTGGCGGCTAGCGGGGTTTACGAGCAGTACGTC.

This clone appeared a single time. This chain links TRBV6-1 with TRBJ1-1, with unresolved D. Germline CDR1 and CDR2: MNHNS and SASEGT. Trimming shortened V by 6 bases and J by 11 bases, and 10 bases separated the two germline ends. The CDR3 covers 10 residues. The CDR3 DNA sequence: TGTGCCAGCAGCCTAGCCGTCGCTTTCTTT. Its protein product is CASSLAVAFF.

CDR3 nucleotides: TGTGCCAGCAGCGTAGTGTGGAGGGCGGGAGGGTATGAGCAGTTCTTC. It codes for CASSVVWRAGGYEQFF. The V gene is TRBV9, the J gene TRBJ2-1; 9 nucleotides agree with TRBD2. J lost 8 bases, V lost 0 bases, and 9 bases had no gene match. The CDR3 has 16 residues. The germline gives CDR1 SGDLS, CDR2 YYNGEE.

The V and J genes are TRBV7-9 and TRBJ1-2; the D is unclear. The CDR3 loop spans 12 amino acids. Trimming removed 1 base at V and 5 bases at J, with 5 bases between. Germline V gene lookup returns CDR1 SEHNR and CDR2 FQNEAQ (reference sequence). DNA for the CDR3: TGTGCCAGCAGCTTAGAAGTATATGGCTACACCTTC. Translated: CASSLEVYGYTF.

This clone has more than one count but fewer than ten. V and J are TRBV5-1 and TRBJ2-5; TRBD1 matches 9 bases. V was clipped by 4 bases and J by 5 bases; unmatched bases: 12. CDR3 length equals 16 residues. Germline V gene data show CDR1 as SGHRS and CDR2 as YFSETQ. CDR3 nucleotides: TGCGCCAGCAGCCACCACGGACAGGGGCGGGTTGAGACCCAGTACTTC. The encoded protein is CASSHHGQGRVETQYF.

This clone was seen once. The chain is built from TRBV2 and TRBJ2-6, with unresolved D. The CDR3 is 16 residues long. Germline V gene lookup returns CDR1 SNHLY and CDR2 FYNNEI. The V end was cut by 4 bases, the J end by 0 bases, with 10 bases between. This chain's CDR3 is CASSGQRLSGANVLTF. The CDR3 DNA follows: TGTGCCAGCAGTGGCCAGCGCCTCTCTGGGGCCAACGTCCTGACTTTC.

The chain uses TRBV27 and TRBJ1-1; the D is unclear. Germline V gene sequence: CDR1 MNHEY, CDR2 SMNVEV (reference sequence). V gave up 0 bases and J gave up 4 bases, with 9 bases separating them. CDR3 size: 14 residues. The CDR3 nucleotides are TGTGCCAGCAGTTTATCACCCGGGAGCACTGAAGCTTTCTTT. It is translated as CASSLSPGSTEAFF.

The chain carries TRBV27 and TRBJ2-7, with D maybe TRBD2 (5 bases). The ends were cut back, 5 bases at V and 2 bases at J, with 13 bases in the middle. Germline V lookup: CDR1 MNHEY, CDR2 SMNVEV (reference sequence). The CDR3 length is 14 residues. In DNA form, the CDR3 reads TGTGCCAGCAGTGACGAGCGGAATCCCTACGAGCAGTACTTC. Amino acids: CASSDERNPYEQYF.

The rearrangement joins TRBV30 to TRBJ2-1, with TRBD2 matching 13 bases. The V gene's germline CDR1 is GTSNPN and CDR2 SVGIG (reference sequence). CDR3 size: 16 residues. The ends lost 1 base at V and 3 bases at J; junction bases unmatched: 3. The chain's CDR3 is CAWSETSGRFYNEQFF. CDR3 bases: TGTGCCTGGAGTGAGACTAGCGGGAGGTTCTACAATGAGCAGTTCTTC.

The chain uses TRBV28 and TRBJ2-7, with D possibly TRBD1 on 6 matching bases. V lost 3 bases to trimming and J lost 4 bases, with 13 bases between them. CDR1 is MDHEN and CDR2 is SYDVKM in the germline V gene. CDR3 size: 14 residues. CDR3 loop: CASSFLDRYYEQYV. Written as DNA, the CDR3 is TGTGCCAGCAGTTTTCTCGACAGGTATTACGAGCAGTACGTC.

With respect to this clone: Within the sample, other DNA sequences also encode this same CDR3. V gene TRBV6-4 combines with J gene TRBJ2-1; 8 bases match TRBD2. The germline V gene encodes CDR1 MRHNA and CDR2 SNTAGT. The ends lost 4 bases at V and 6 bases at J; junction bases unmatched: 5. The CDR3 has 14 residues. In DNA form, the CDR3 reads TGTGCCAGCAGTGTTGCGGGAGGTCGCAATGAGCAGTTCTTC. The encoded protein is CASSVAGGRNEQFF.

This clone came up a few times. V is TRBV6-1 and J is TRBJ1-2; possible D gene TRBD1, 5 bases. Trimming removed 7 bases at V and 2 bases at J, with 11 bases between. The CDR3 is 13 amino acids. Germline values: CDR1 MNHNS, CDR2 SASEGT. The DNA for the CDR3 is TGTGCCAGCAAACCTTGGGGGAACTATGGCTACACCTTC. Protein product: CASKPWGNYGYTF.

The chain uses TRBV19 and TRBJ2-1; 7 bases are shared with TRBD2. V was pared by 5 bases and J by 10 bases, with 11 bases of the junction left unmatched. The germline CDR1 and CDR2 sequences are LNHDA and SQIVND (reference sequence). The CDR3 is made up of 14 amino acids. The CDR3 DNA reads TGTGCCAGTAGTCGGAGCGGCCAGCGGGGAGAGCAGTTCTTC. It specifies CASSRSGQRGEQFF. The variable domain in full, with the rest retrieved from reference TRBV19 and TRBJ2-1, is DGGITQSPKYLFRKEGQNVTLSCEQNLNHDAMYWYRQDPGQGLRLIYYSQIVNDFQKGDIAEGYSVSREKKESFPLTVTSAQKNPTAFYLCASSRSGQRGEQFFGPGTRLTVL.

The chain recombines TRBV7-8 with TRBJ1-5, with D perhaps TRBD1 (5 bases). There are 16 residues in the CDR3. The germline CDR1 and CDR2 sequences are SGHVS and FQNEAQ. Trimming stripped 1 base from V and 4 bases from J, with 14 bases between. Here the CDR3 DNA reads TGTGCCAGCAGCTTAGGTTGGGGGGAGATAAATCAGCCCCAGCATTTT. It encodes CASSLGWGEINQPQHF. The full variable domain, in which reference TRBV7-8 and TRBJ1-5 provide the parts outside the CDR3, is GAGVSQSPRYKVAKRGQDVALRCDPISGHVSLFWYQQALGQGPEFLTYFQNEAQLDKSGLPSDRFFAERPEGSVSTLKIQRTQQEDSAVYLCASSLGWGEINQPQHFGDGTRLSIL.

In its sample, this clone was seen a few times. The CDR3 reads CASGDWWGTDTQYF. CDR3 nucleotide sequence: TGTGCCAGCGGGGACTGGTGGGGCACAGATACGCAGTATTTT. The genes are TRBV11-2 and TRBJ2-3, with D possibly being TRBD2 (6 bases). This CDR3 is built from 14 residues. Trimming removed 8 bases from V and 1 base from J, with 13 bases in between. Germline CDR1 SGHAT, CDR2 FQNNGV.

The CDR3 DNA reads TGCGCCAGCAGCTTGGTTGTCAACAATAACTATGGCTACACCTTC. This sequence encodes CASSLVVNNNYGYTF. This sequence joins TRBV5-1 and TRBJ1-2; D unresolved. In germline, CDR1 is SGHRS, CDR2 YFSETQ. The V end was cut by 0 bases, the J end by 1 base, with 10 bases between. The CDR3 covers 15 residues.

V usage is TRBV5-1 and J usage is TRBJ1-2; 8 nucleotides match TRBD1. Germline V lookup: CDR1 SGHRS, CDR2 YFSETQ. This CDR3 has 14 amino acids. V lost 4 bases to trimming and J lost 8 bases; unmatched junction nucleotides: 10. The CDR3 coding sequence is TGCGCCAGCAGCGGAGAGGGGACAGGCTGGGGCTACACCTTC. Its protein product is CASSGEGTGWGYTF.

This clone has more than one count but fewer than ten. The V and J genes are TRBV28 and TRBJ2-7; 11 bases fit TRBD2. The CDR3 has 14 amino acids. V dropped 5 bases and J dropped 3; count of bases not matched to a gene: 3. Germline V CDR1 and CDR2: MDHEN, SYDVKM. The CDR3 here is CASSRLAGIYEQYF. The CDR3 nucleotides are TGTGCCAGCAGTAGACTAGCGGGAATCTACGAGCAGTACTTC.

This clone was seen a handful of times. V and J are TRBV5-1 and TRBJ1-2; 9 bases align to TRBD1. The CDR3 has 13 amino acids. The V and J ends lost 4 bases and 4 bases, in that order; junction bases with no gene match: 2. Germline V gene data show CDR1 as SGHRS and CDR2 as YFSETQ. In DNA, the CDR3 is TGCGCCAGCAGCAAGGGACAGGGCTATGGCTACACCTTC. The encoded protein is CASSKGQGYGYTF.

The chain uses TRBV23-1 and TRBJ2-3; D perhaps matches TRBD1 (6 bases). TRBV23-1 is flagged as an ORF with uncertain function. This CDR3 is 17 amino acids long. The V end was cut by 3 bases, the J end by 0 bases, with 16 bases between. CDR3: CASSHHGTHCSTDTQYF. The CDR3 DNA reads as TGCGCCAGCAGTCACCACGGGACACATTGTAGCACAGATACGCAGTATTTT.

V is TRBV7-9 and J is TRBJ2-1; 12 nucleotides line up with TRBD2. V trimming: 2 bases; J trimming: 6 bases; junction bases outside the gene matches: 5. There are 16 residues in the CDR3. CDR1 and CDR2 (germline): SEHNR, FQNEAQ (reference sequence). The CDR3 sequence: CASSLTSLAGGNEQFF. The CDR3, as DNA: TGTGCCAGCAGCTTAACCTCACTAGCGGGAGGCAATGAGCAGTTCTTC.

The V gene is TRBV10-1, the J gene TRBJ2-7; 7 bases agree with TRBD2. CDR3 length: 14 residues. Per germline, CDR1 WNHNN and CDR2 SYGVQD (reference sequence). The trim removed 7 bases at V and 0 bases at J, leaving 6 bases unmatched. The CDR3 is CASMKAGFSYEQYV. CDR3 sequence (DNA): TGCGCCAGCATGAAAGCGGGGTTCTCCTACGAGCAGTACGTC.

This chain links TRBV5-1 with TRBJ2-3; weak D call: TRBD2 (5 bases). V was trimmed by 0 bases and J by 1 base, leaving 9 bases between them. Germline CDR1 reads SGHRS; CDR2 reads YFSETQ. This CDR3 comprises 15 residues. The CDR3 sequence is CASSLVSGGTDTQYF. CDR3 nucleotide sequence: TGCGCCAGCAGCTTGGTCAGCGGCGGCACAGATACGCAGTATTTT.

The chain carries TRBV19 and TRBJ2-7; weak D call: TRBD1 (5 bases). The germline CDR1 and CDR2 sequences are LNHDA and SQIVND (reference sequence). This CDR3 region has 13 residues. Trimming took 4 bases from V and 4 from J, leaving 11 bases between them. The CDR3 loop is CASSSRALYEQYV. The CDR3 nucleotides are TGTGCCAGTAGTAGCAGGGCATTATACGAGCAGTACGTC.

V is TRBV12-1 and J is TRBJ2-5; TRBD1 is the table's D call and was not checked against the DNA. TRBV12-1 is described as a pseudogene. This CDR3 is built from 16 residues. The CDR3: CASSSPRTGRQETQYF. The CDR3 DNA reads as TGTGCCAGCAGCTCCCCGCGGACAGGGAGACAAGAGACCCAGTACTTC.

The V gene is TRBV18, the J gene TRBJ1-3; no reliable D call. Looked up from germline, CDR1 is KGHSH and CDR2 is LQKENI. CDR3 length: 16 residues. With 3 bases removed from V and 0 bases from J, the gap between germline ends came to 12 bases. The CDR3 loop reads CASSPTRTSSGNTIYF. The CDR3 DNA is TGTGCCAGCTCACCGACCAGGACGAGCTCTGGAAACACCATATATTTT.